A single sample is the source of the 2 T cell receptor beta chains below, sequenced in a study of blood T cells in healthy people across ages. For the second PCR, which ran for 7 to 11 cycles, a sample-barcoded 5' primer and a J-beta primer mix were used. TCRdb reprocessed the 5' RACE reads via MiXCR and lists one record per CDR3 protein. The repertoire has around 1,800,000 distinct CDR3 sequences, roughly 43% of them found once; the top ten carry roughly 24%. Sequencing was done on a sample of blood. Source of these receptors: a human donor in good health.

The chain joins TRBV12-3 or TRBV12-4 to TRBJ1-2; D call uncertain. V gave up 3 bases and J gave up 8 bases, with 10 bases separating them. The CDR3 is 12 residues long. CDR3 sequence (DNA): TGTGCCAGCAGTTTTTCCGATCGGGGCTACACCTTC. Translated, it gives CASSFSDRGYTF.

The DNA for the CDR3 is TGTGCCAGCAGGCCCTTCGGAGGGAACACTGAAGCTTTCTTT. Translating it yields CASRPFGGNTEAFF. This rearrangement joins TRBV7-9 to TRBJ1-1; D ambiguous. CDR3 length equals 14 residues. Trimming cost V 6 bases and J 1 base, with 12 bases left between them. Per germline, CDR1 SEHNR and CDR2 FQNEAQ (reference sequence).